The clone carrying this T cell receptor (beta chain) was found many times. Antigen specificity is unknown. The data originate from a study of T cells in Graves' hyperthyroidism and ophthalmopathy. Whole-study results and caveats: Blood shared most expanded thyroid clonotypes above 0.001.

The CDR3 totals 14 residues. Trimming at V came to 6 bases and at J to 7 bases, leaving 11 bases not matched to a gene. Germline V gene lookup returns CDR1 ENHRY and CDR2 SYGVKD. RNA transcripts were the template for amplifying TCR beta CDR3 regions. TCR CDR3 underwent first-round RT-PCR with the HTBI primer set. Each CDR3 protein gets one entry after TCRdb re-called the multiplex PCR reads with MiXCR. The sample includes around 250,000 distinct CDR3 sequences, about 15% of them seen just once. Those patients with uncontrolled infection, other autoimmune disease, pregnancy or lactation were excluded. For the diagnoses, clinical symptoms, serum thyroxine and TRAb, thyroid ultrasound and orbital computed tomography were used. Blood was sampled at initial diagnosis of hyperthyroidism, prior to onset of any ophthalmopathy symptoms.

The chain employs TRBV10-3 and TRBJ1-1; 7 bases fit TRBD1. The specimen was blood. The TCR sequence derives from a woman aged 40 to 50 with Graves' hyperthyroidism that later progressed to Graves' ophthalmopathy. The CDR3 reads CAIRETGTVGEAFF. Here the CDR3 DNA reads TGTGCCATCAGAGAGACCGGGACAGTAGGTGAAGCTTTCTTT.